This TCR beta chain was captured in a study of T cell responses to AZD1222 COVID-19 vaccine. Study conclusions and caveats: Recipients of two AZD1222 doses showed rising Spike-specific TCR breadth and depth.

Using immunoSEQ multiplex PCR, the repertoire was profiled, and TCRdb retains in-frame clones only, with some absent. The table shows 100,000 to 150,000 clones, with roughly nine tenths occurring only once. As concerns this clone: Its antigen is unidentified.

CDR3 length: 14 amino acids. CDR1 and CDR2 (germline): ENHRY, SYGVKD. The V end was cut by 0 bases, the J end by 4 bases, with 9 bases between. The sample consisted of peripheral blood, taken on day 0 of AZD1222 vaccination. The sequence came from an adult in good health. The J gene is TRBJ1-2, the V gene TRBV10-3; D perhaps matches TRBD1 (5 bases). The CDR3 spells CAISESGVGYGYTF. CDR3 nucleotide sequence: TGTGCCATCAGTGAGTCGGGGGTAGGCTATGGCTACACCTTC.